The following is a T cell receptor beta chain sequence with its context. What it binds is not known. The germline V gene encodes CDR1 MGHRA and CDR2 YSYEKL. V was clipped by 4 bases and J by 0 bases; unmatched bases: 8. The CDR3 is made up of 19 amino acids. The data were taken from a study of regulatory and conventional T cells in RAG deficiency. General study points: In Omenn syndrome, Treg and Tconv repertoires overlapped >80%. These Omenn syndrome Treg sorts may hold peripherally activated cells instead. Shannon entropy was markedly lower and Simpson indices higher in RAG-deficient patients than control T-cell subsets.

The protocol was immunoSEQ multiplex PCR, while the TCRdb copy is restricted to in-frame clones and leaves out a portion. Found here are tens of thousands of clones, approximately 90% of them singletons; the top ten hold around 0.79%. Genomic DNA came from blood regulatory T cells gated CD4+ CD25-high CD127-low. In addition, the sample was reused for a study of regulatory T cells. Turning to that study: The PCR used 52 TRBV and 13 TRBJ primers. Patient repertoires had restricted TRB V-J pairs and skewed V and J usage, most in Tregs.

This receptor was identified in a human donor in good health. Sequenced sample: Tregs sorted from blood. The genes are TRBV4-1 and TRBJ2-3, with 15 bases aligning to TRBD2. The CDR3 nucleotides are TGCGCCAGCAGCCTGCTGGGACTAGCGGGGGGCTCAAGCACAGATACGCAGTATTTT. It encodes CASSLLGLAGGSSTDTQYF.